The 19 T cell receptor beta chains listed next were all sequenced from one sample in a study of blood T cell repertoires in COVID-19. Some clones are missing from TCRdb's copy, which holds only in-frame ones; the method was immunoSEQ multiplex PCR. Of over 110,000 clones listed, around 90% were seen once; the top ten hold around 1.9%. Sequencing was performed on peripheral blood. The receptors come from a man in his 70s with acute or convalescent COVID-19.

This chain uses TRBV6-4 with TRBJ1-6, with D perhaps matching TRBD1 (6 bases). This CDR3 is built from 14 residues. Trimming stripped 3 bases from V and 7 bases from J, with 10 bases between. Germline V gene sequence: CDR1 MRHNA, CDR2 SNTAGT. The CDR3 nucleotides read TGTGCCAGCAGTGAGGGGACACCAAATTCACCCCTCCACTTT. This encodes CASSEGTPNSPLHF.

V gene TRBV3-1 (or the pseudogene TRBV3-2) combines with J gene TRBJ1-2; D unclear. V lost 1 base to trimming and J lost 0 bases, with 6 bases between them. The CDR3 sequence is 14 residues long. Germline V gene lookup returns CDR1 LGHDT and CDR2 YNNKEL (reference sequence). In nucleotides, the CDR3 is TGTGCCAGCAGCCAAGGGGAGACTAACTATGGCTACACCTTC. Protein: CASSQGETNYGYTF.

The chain couples TRBV6-5 to TRBJ1-2, with D uncertain. This CDR3 is built from 13 residues. The V gene's germline CDR1 is MNHEY and CDR2 SVGAGI. The V end lost 9 bases, the J end lost 6 bases, and 17 bases lay between the germline ends. CDR3 residues: CASLWNPEDGYTF. In DNA form, the CDR3 reads TGTGCCAGTTTGTGGAACCCTGAGGATGGCTACACCTTC.

The V call is TRBV5-1, the J call TRBJ2-7, with a weak D call TRBD2 (6 bases). Germline V gene lookup returns CDR1 SGHRS and CDR2 YFSETQ. V was clipped by 1 base and J by 2 bases, with 16 bases between them. The CDR3 length is 16 residues. DNA of the CDR3: TGCGCCAGCAGCTTGCCCGCAGCGGGCCTAACCTACGAGCAGTACTTC. It yields the protein CASSLPAAGLTYEQYF. The full variable domain, with the rest looked up from reference TRBV5-1 and TRBJ2-7, is KAGVTQTPRYLIKTRGQQVTLSCSPISGHRSVSWYQQTPGQGLQFLFEYFSETQRNKGNFPGRFSGRQFSNSRSEMNVSTLELGDSALYLCASSLPAAGLTYEQYFGPGTRLTVT.

V gene TRBV24-1 combines with J gene TRBJ1-2, with D possibly being TRBD1 (5 bases). The V and J ends lost 4 bases and 4 bases respectively, with 12 bases between them. CDR1 KGHDR and CDR2 SFDVKD come from the germline V gene. This CDR3 comprises 14 residues. The CDR3 loop is CATSDPGLRYGYTF. CDR3 bases: TGTGCCACCAGTGACCCGGGACTTCGCTATGGCTACACCTTC.

The genes are TRBV19 and TRBJ1-4; no clear D. Trimming took off 7 bases at V and 8 bases at J, with 17 bases between the two ends. Germline CDR1 is LNHDA and CDR2 is SQIVND (reference sequence). This CDR3 comprises 14 residues. The CDR3 coding sequence is TGTGCCAGTAACCAAGGGCGAGAGGGAGAAAAACTGTTTTTT. Translation gives CASNQGREGEKLFF.

J is TRBJ1-2 and V is TRBV12-3 or TRBV12-4, with D tentatively TRBD1 (5 bases). Trimming removed 5 bases from V and 3 bases from J, with 10 bases in between. The CDR3 is 13 residues long. The CDR3 DNA reads as TGTGCCAGCAGTCTCAGGGTTGACTATGGCTACACCTTC. It codes for CASSLRVDYGYTF.

The chain recombines TRBV7-9 with TRBJ1-1; possibly TRBD1 for D (6 bases). Germline V lookup: CDR1 SEHNR, CDR2 FQNEAQ (reference sequence). This CDR3 has 15 residues. V was trimmed by 4 bases and J by 1 base, leaving 13 bases between them. The CDR3 here is CASSSNRAGNTEAFF. CDR3 nucleotide sequence: TGTGCCAGCAGCTCCAACAGGGCCGGGAACACTGAAGCTTTCTTT.

This clone came up once. The V gene is TRBV6-6, the J gene TRBJ1-3; possibly TRBD1 for D (5 bases). V lost 2 bases, J lost 0 bases, and 8 bases lay in between. Germline CDR1 MNHNY, CDR2 SVGAGI (reference sequence). The CDR3 sequence is 15 residues long. The CDR3 loop is CASSYDSFSGNTIYF. As DNA, the CDR3 is TGTGCCAGCAGTTACGACAGCTTCTCTGGAAACACCATATATTTT.

The V gene is TRBV2, the J gene TRBJ2-2; 10 bases match TRBD2. The CDR3 consists of 15 residues. Germline assignment: CDR1 SNHLY and CDR2 FYNNEI. The ends lost 6 bases at V and 10 bases at J; junction bases unmatched: 11. CDR3 DNA sequence: TGTGCCAGCAGAAAAAAGCGGGGGGGCCGGGAGGAGCTGTTTTTT. This codes for CASRKKRGGREELFF.

The CDR3 here is CASSLQRGNTGELFF. The CDR3 DNA is TGTGCCAGCAGCTTACAGCGCGGGAACACCGGGGAGCTGTTTTTT. The V gene is TRBV11-2, the J gene TRBJ2-2; D is undetermined. This CDR3 has 15 amino acids. Germline CDR1 is SGHAT and CDR2 is FQNNGV. Trimming shortened V by 2 bases and J by 1 base, and 8 bases separated the two germline ends.

The rearrangement uses TRBV6-6 and TRBJ2-5; TRBD2 matches 10 bases. CDR1 and CDR2 from the germline V gene are MNHNY and SVGAGI (reference sequence). CDR3 size: 18 residues. Trimming took 5 bases from V and 5 from J; bases not matched to a gene: 17. The CDR3 protein is CASSPRGWASGGQETQYF. CDR3 DNA: TGTGCCAGCAGTCCCCGAGGGTGGGCTAGCGGGGGTCAGGAGACCCAGTACTTC.

The chain combines TRBV30 with TRBJ1-2; D perhaps matches TRBD1 (5 bases). This CDR3 region has 14 residues. Per germline, CDR1 GTSNPN and CDR2 SVGIG (reference sequence). The CDR3 is CAGSLGGANYGYTF. The DNA for the CDR3 is TGTGCTGGATCCCTGGGAGGGGCTAACTATGGCTACACCTTC.

This clone has just one count. The chain carries TRBV5-1 and TRBJ2-3, with 14 bases lining up with TRBD2. Germline CDR1 and CDR2: SGHRS and YFSETQ. V gave up 2 bases and J gave up 7 bases; unmatched junction bases: 6. CDR3 size: 16 residues. CDR3 coding DNA: TGCGCCAGCAGCTTTCTCGGACTAGCGGGAGGAAATACGCAGTATTTT. Its protein product is CASSFLGLAGGNTQYF.

The chain combines TRBV2 with TRBJ1-4, with a possible D match to TRBD1 (5 bases). CDR1 is SNHLY, CDR2 FYNNEI, per germline. Trimming took 7 bases from V and 8 from J, leaving 20 bases between them. CDR3 size: 15 residues. CDR3 sequence reads: CASTSSRPGYEKLFF. The CDR3 DNA reads TGTGCCAGCACCTCAAGTCGGCCAGGGTACGAAAAACTGTTTTTT.

The chain uses TRBV10-1 and TRBJ1-2; TRBD1 matches at 10 bases. This CDR3 contains 13 residues. The V gene's germline CDR1 is WNHNN and CDR2 SYGVQD (reference sequence). With V trimmed by 6 bases and J by 5 bases, 3 bases remained unmatched. CDR3 protein: CASSRTGGYGYTF. The CDR3 DNA sequence: TGCGCCAGCAGCCGGACAGGGGGTTATGGCTACACCTTC.

The J gene is TRBJ2-5, the V gene TRBV7-2, with D possibly matching TRBD1 (5 bases). Trimming removed 1 base from V and 2 bases from J, with 11 bases in between. The CDR3 sequence is 15 residues long. Looked up from germline, CDR1 is SGHTA and CDR2 is FQGNSA. The CDR3 DNA sequence: TGTGCCAGCAGCTTAGTTGGGCAGGGACAAGAGACCCAGTACTTC. Translating gives CASSLVGQGQETQYF.

The chain carries TRBV3-1 (or the pseudogene TRBV3-2) and TRBJ1-5; 7 bases line up with TRBD1. The ends lost 0 bases at V and 4 bases at J; junction bases unmatched: 3. This CDR3 is 15 amino acids long. CDR1 and CDR2 from the germline V gene are LGHDT and YNNKEL (reference sequence). CDR3 DNA sequence: TGTGCCAGCAGCCAAGATTGGGACAGAAATCAGCCCCAGCATTTT. Encoded protein: CASSQDWDRNQPQHF.

The chain recombines TRBV7-2 with TRBJ1-5, with TRBD1 matching 8 bases. The CDR3 length is 14 residues. Losses at the gene ends were 2 bases for V and 8 bases for J; bases not matched to a gene: 5. Germline-derived CDR1 and CDR2 are SGHTA and FQGNSA. The CDR3 bases are TGTGCCAGCAGCTTAAATACAGGGGGGGAGCCCCAGCATTTT. This translates into CASSLNTGGEPQHF.